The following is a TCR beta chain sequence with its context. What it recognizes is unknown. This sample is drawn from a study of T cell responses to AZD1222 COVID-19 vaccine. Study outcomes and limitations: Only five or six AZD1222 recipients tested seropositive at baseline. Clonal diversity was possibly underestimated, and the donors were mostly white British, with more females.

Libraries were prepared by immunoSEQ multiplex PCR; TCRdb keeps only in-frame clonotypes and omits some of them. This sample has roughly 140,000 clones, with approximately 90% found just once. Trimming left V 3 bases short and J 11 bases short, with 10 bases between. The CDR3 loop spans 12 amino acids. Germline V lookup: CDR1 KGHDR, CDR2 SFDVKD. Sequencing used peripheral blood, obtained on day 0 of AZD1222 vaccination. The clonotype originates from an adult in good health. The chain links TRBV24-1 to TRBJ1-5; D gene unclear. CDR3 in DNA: TGTGCCACCAGTGATCGCGGTGAGTCCCAGCATTTT. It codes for CATSDRGESQHF.